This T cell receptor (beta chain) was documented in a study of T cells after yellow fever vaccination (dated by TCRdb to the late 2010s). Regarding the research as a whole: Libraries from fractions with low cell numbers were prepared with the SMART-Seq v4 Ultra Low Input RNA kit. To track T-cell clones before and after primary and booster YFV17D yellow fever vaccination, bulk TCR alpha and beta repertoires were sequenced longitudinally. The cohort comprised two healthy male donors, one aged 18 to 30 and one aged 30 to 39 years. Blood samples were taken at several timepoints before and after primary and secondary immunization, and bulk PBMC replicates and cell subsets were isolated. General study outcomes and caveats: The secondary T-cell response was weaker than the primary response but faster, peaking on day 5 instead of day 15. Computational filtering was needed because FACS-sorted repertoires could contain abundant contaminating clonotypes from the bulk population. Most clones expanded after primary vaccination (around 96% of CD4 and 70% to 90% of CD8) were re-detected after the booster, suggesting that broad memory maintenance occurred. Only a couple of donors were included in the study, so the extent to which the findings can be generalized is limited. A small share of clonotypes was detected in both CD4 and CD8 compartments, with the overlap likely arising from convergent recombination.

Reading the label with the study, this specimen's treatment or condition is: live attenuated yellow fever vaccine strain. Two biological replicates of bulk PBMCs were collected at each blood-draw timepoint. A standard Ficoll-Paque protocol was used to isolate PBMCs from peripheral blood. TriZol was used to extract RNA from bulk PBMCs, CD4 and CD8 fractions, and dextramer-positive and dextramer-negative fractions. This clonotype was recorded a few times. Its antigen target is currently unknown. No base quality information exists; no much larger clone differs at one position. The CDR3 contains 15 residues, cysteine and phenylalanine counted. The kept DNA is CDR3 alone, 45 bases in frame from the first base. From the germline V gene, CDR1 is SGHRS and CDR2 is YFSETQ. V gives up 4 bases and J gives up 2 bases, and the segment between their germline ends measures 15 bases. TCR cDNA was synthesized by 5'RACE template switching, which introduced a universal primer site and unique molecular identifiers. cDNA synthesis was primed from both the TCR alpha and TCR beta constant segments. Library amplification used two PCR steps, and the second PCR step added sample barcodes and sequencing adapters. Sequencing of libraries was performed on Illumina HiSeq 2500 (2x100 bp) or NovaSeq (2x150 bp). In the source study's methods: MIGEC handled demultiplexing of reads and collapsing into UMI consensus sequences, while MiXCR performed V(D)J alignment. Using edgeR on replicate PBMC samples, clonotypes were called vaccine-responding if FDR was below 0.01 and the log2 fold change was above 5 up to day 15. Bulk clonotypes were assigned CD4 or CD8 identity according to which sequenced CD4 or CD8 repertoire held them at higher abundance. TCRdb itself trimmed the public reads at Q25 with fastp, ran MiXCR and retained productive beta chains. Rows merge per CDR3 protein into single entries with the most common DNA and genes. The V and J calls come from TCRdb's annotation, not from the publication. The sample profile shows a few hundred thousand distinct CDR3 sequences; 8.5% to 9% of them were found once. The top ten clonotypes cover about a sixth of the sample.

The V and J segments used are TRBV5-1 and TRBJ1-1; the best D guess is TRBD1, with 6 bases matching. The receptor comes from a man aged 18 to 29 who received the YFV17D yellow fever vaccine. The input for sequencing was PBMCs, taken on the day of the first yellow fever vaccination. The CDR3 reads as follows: CASSLGQLVNTEAFF. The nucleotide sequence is TGCGCCAGCAGCCTCGGACAGCTCGTCAACACTGAAGCTTTCTTT.